The T cell receptor beta chain under discussion was sequenced for a study of Ad26.COV2.S vaccination and SARS-CoV-2 variants (dated by TCRdb to about 2021). At the level of the whole study: Donors in the vaccine arm were drawn from COV1001, a multicentre, randomized, double-blind, placebo-controlled phase I-IIa trial testing Ad26.COV2.S in healthy adults. Ad26.COV2.S was administered intramuscularly at a dose of 5x10^10 or 1x10^11 viral particles, either as one shot or as two shots given 56 days apart. Sequencing of the TCRbeta repertoire served to evaluate the specificity and breadth of SARS-CoV-2-reactive T cell receptors following Ad26.COV2.S vaccination. The TCR-sequenced set comprised approximately 30 samples: approximately 20 Ad26.COV2.S vaccine recipients, 5 placebo recipients and 8 SARS-CoV-2 convalescent individuals. Trial participants were randomized into five groups of five, in which low-dose or high-dose Ad26.COV2.S was given once or twice, or placebo was given on both occasions. Investigators did not know the trial group allocation while performing experiments and assessing outcomes. What the study reported, not specific to this receptor: Comparing responses between vaccine doses or regimens was not something the study was powered to do. After vaccination, spike-specific CD8+ and CD4+ T cell responses were reported to show substantial breadth. Vaccine and placebo recipients had similar non-spike TCR breadth, a finding consistent with the vaccine containing only spike. Ad26.COV2.S recipients had higher spike-specific TCR breadth than placebo recipients (P = 0.0014). The authors noted that total T cell responses may have been underestimated by the TCR breadth and depth analyses.

Turning to this clone: The clone's antigen remains unknown. The record has no base qualities; no much larger clone is one base away.

The sample's treatment or condition, from its label and the paper: around 19 received Ad26.COV2.S at low or high dose, single or two shots; several received placebo; per-sample allocation not given. For vaccine and placebo recipients, the sequenced repertoires came from samples collected on day 63 after the first injection. Between 29 July and 7 August 2020, Cohort 1b enrolled approximately 26 adults aged 18-55 years at one site in Boston, USA. Ad26.COV2.S consisted of a replication-incompetent adenovirus type 26 vector by which a prefusion-stabilized SARS-CoV-2 spike protein from the original Wuhan strain was expressed. The immunoSEQ Assay was the method used to sequence TCRbeta CDR3 regions. After extraction, genomic DNA underwent amplification by bias-controlled multiplex PCR, followed by high-throughput sequencing. The study's processing was this. To quantify the absolute abundance of every unique TCRbeta CDR3 region, sequences were collapsed and filtered. T cell fraction was estimated by normalizing TCRbeta template counts to usable DNA, with usable DNA measured through amplification of reference genes found in all nucleated cells. Repertoire TCRs were annotated as SARS-CoV-2-specific by exact matching of V gene, CDR3 amino acid sequence and J gene to a known reactive TCR set. The reference SARS-CoV-2 TCR set was obtained from MIRA and was filtered for enrichment in COVID-19-positive ImmuneCODE repertoires, whereby public or cross-reactive TCRs were removed. Based on the MIRA antigens, annotated TCRs were further analysed at the level of specific ORF or position within ORF. Depth was the summed frequency of annotated unique rearrangements, while breadth was defined as annotated unique rearrangements over total unique productive rearrangements. Two-sided Wilcoxon rank-sum tests were used to compare TCR breadth between groups. TCRdb holds this immuneACCESS table with in-frame rearrangements only. Some clones are missing; in checked studies, unresolved V genes explain under half, and the rest has no known cause. The V and J calls and clone size were taken over from that table, and D and trimming were inferred from the DNA. For this sample there are about 370,000 clones; approximately 91% appear just once. 1.5% to 2% of the sample is taken by the ten largest.

Trimming removed 0 bases from V and 3 bases from J, leaving 9 bases between the germline ends. The CDR3 numbers 15 residues from cysteine through phenylalanine. The retained sequence is limited to the CDR3, 45 bases, with the frame set at the first base. According to the germline V gene, CDR1 reads SGHDN and CDR2 reads FVKESK. The receptor comes from a person between 18 and 65 years old who received the Ad26.COV2.S COVID-19 vaccine or a placebo. Sequencing was performed on peripheral blood, taken in a trial of Ad26.COV2.S vaccine versus placebo. The rearrangement combines TRBV14 with TRBJ2-1, with an unclear D gene assignment. This receptor carries the CDR3 CASSQDLTVYNEQFF. The DNA sequence is given as TGTGCCAGCAGCCAAGACTTAACTGTCTACAATGAGCAGTTCTTC.